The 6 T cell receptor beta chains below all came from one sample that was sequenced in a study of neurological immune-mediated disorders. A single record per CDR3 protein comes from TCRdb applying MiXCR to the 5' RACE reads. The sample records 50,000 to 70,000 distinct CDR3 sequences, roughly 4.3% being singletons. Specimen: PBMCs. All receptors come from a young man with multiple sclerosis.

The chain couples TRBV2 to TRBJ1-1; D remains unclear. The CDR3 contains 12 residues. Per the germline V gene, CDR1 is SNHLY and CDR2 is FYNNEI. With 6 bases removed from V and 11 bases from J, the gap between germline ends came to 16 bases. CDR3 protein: CASSTGRREAFF. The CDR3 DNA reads TGTGCCAGCAGCACCGGCCGGCGCGAGGCTTTCTTT.

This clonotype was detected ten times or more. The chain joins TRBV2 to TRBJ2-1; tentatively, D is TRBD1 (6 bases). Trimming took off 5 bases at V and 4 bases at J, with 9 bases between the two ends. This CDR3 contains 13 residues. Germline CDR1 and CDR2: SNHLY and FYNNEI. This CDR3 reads CASSTTGYNEQFF. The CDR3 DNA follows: TGTGCCAGCAGTACTACAGGGTACAATGAGCAGTTCTTC.

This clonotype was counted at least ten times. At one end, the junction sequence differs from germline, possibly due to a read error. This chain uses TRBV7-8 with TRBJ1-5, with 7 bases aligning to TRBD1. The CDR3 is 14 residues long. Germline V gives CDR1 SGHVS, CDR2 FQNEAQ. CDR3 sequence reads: CASSPGNRGQPQNF. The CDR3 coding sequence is TGTGCCAGCAGCCCCGGGAACAGGGGTCAGCCCCAGAATTTT.

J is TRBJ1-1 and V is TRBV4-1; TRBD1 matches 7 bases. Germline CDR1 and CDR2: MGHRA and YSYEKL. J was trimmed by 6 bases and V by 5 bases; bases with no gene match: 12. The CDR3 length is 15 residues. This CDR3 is CASSFTAGTDPEAFF. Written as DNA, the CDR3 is TGCGCCAGCAGCTTCACTGCAGGGACAGACCCTGAAGCTTTCTTT.

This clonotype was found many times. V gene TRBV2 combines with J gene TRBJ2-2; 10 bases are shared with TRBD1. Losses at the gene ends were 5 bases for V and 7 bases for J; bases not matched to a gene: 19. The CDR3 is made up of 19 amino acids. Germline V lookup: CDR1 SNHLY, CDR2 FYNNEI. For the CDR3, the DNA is TGTGCCAGCAGTAAGTCCGACCCTCCAGGGACAGGGGCCAACGGGGAGCTGTTTTTT. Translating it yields CASSKSDPPGTGANGELFF.

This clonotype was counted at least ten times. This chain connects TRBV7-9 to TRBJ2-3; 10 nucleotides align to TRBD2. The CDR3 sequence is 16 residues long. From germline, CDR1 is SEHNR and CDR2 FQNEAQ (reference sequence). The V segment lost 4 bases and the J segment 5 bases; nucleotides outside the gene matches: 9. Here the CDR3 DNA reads TGTGCCAGCAGCTCCCTAGCGGGGGTTATAAAAGATACGCAGTATTTT. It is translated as CASSSLAGVIKDTQYF.